Each of the 25 T cell receptor beta chains below was sequenced from the same sample in a study of T cell responses to AZD1222 COVID-19 vaccine. Data came from immunoSEQ multiplex PCR; TCRdb stores just in-frame clones and leaves some out. The table includes fewer than 95,000 clones, over 75% detected once. This material consisted of peripheral blood, taken 28 days after the second AZD1222 dose. These receptors all come from an adult who received the AZD1222 COVID-19 vaccine.

The chain employs TRBV10-1 and TRBJ2-6; D remains ambiguous. CDR1 and CDR2 (germline): WNHNN, SYGVQD (reference sequence). Deletions cut 0 bases from V and 0 bases from J, with 3 bases between. This CDR3 region has 15 residues. Written as DNA, the CDR3 is TGCGCCAGCAGTGAGTCGGTCTCTGGGGCCAACGTCCTGACTTTC. Its protein is CASSESVSGANVLTF.

The chain is built from TRBV2 and TRBJ1-1; 7 bases agree with TRBD1. The germline V gene has CDR1 SNHLY and CDR2 FYNNEI. The V and J ends lost 6 bases and 5 bases, in that order; junction bases with no gene match: 9. The length of the CDR3 is 14 residues. The CDR3 nucleotides read TGTGCCAGCAGGATTCAGGGGGTTAGGACTGAAGCTTTCTTT. Protein product: CASRIQGVRTEAFF.

The V gene is TRBV6-6, the J gene TRBJ1-3; D gene ambiguous. Germline V gives CDR1 MNHNY, CDR2 SVGAGI (reference sequence). V lost 8 bases and J 1 base, leaving 9 bases between the germline ends. The CDR3 spans 13 residues. The CDR3 sequence is CASAMGSGNTIYF. The CDR3 DNA reads as TGTGCCAGCGCTATGGGTTCTGGAAACACCATATATTTT.

The chain employs TRBV24-1 and TRBJ2-1; D is uncertain. The CDR3 length is 12 residues. Trimming stripped 7 bases from V and 6 bases from J, with 9 bases between. Germline V gives CDR1 KGHDR, CDR2 SFDVKD. CDR3 nucleotide sequence: TGTGCCACCAGGGGTTTCACCAATGAGCAGTTCTTC. Its translation is CATRGFTNEQFF.

This rearrangement joins TRBV5-1 to TRBJ2-3, with no clear D. CDR1 and CDR2 from the germline V gene are SGHRS and YFSETQ. V shed 0 bases and J shed 2 bases, with 13 bases lying between them. This CDR3 is built from 16 residues. The chain's CDR3 is CASSLEARKDTDTQYF. CDR3 bases: TGCGCCAGCAGCTTGGAGGCGAGAAAAGACACAGATACGCAGTATTTT.

This clone appeared a single time. The chain employs TRBV7-9 and TRBJ1-2; D is uncertain. The germline gives CDR1 SEHNR, CDR2 FQNEAQ (reference sequence). This CDR3 spans 13 amino acids. V lost 5 bases, J lost 1 base, and 8 bases lay in between. The chain's CDR3 is CASSPSVNYGYTF. The CDR3 nucleotides read TGTGCCAGCAGCCCTAGTGTTAACTATGGCTACACCTTC.

The count of this clone is one. The chain carries TRBV19 and TRBJ1-5, with a weak D call TRBD1 (5 bases). This CDR3 has 18 amino acids. CDR1 is LNHDA, CDR2 SQIVND, per germline (reference sequence). V was clipped by 1 base and J by 6 bases, with 22 bases between them. The CDR3 DNA is TGTGCCAGTAGTATAGTTCCCCTTGTTCCAGGGTGGGGTCAGCCCCAGCATTTT. As protein: CASSIVPLVPGWGQPQHF.

The rearrangement uses TRBV7-3 and TRBJ2-1, with 9 bases matching TRBD2. Germline CDR1 is SGHTA and CDR2 is FQGTGA. After removal of 1 base from V and 4 bases from J, the junction contained 5 bases not matched to a gene. This CDR3 has 16 residues. The CDR3 region is CASSLIVTSGYNEQFF. The CDR3 bases are TGTGCCAGCAGCTTAATAGTTACTAGCGGGTACAATGAGCAGTTCTTC.

This chain links TRBV19 with TRBJ2-7, with 7 nucleotides matching TRBD1. From germline, CDR1 is LNHDA and CDR2 SQIVND (reference sequence). The CDR3 length is 15 residues. The V segment lost 5 bases and the J segment 4 bases; nucleotides outside the gene matches: 11. The CDR3 region is CASSPVTRGQYEQYF. CDR3 sequence (DNA): TGTGCCAGTAGTCCCGTCACGAGGGGACAGTACGAGCAGTACTTC.

DNA for the CDR3: TGTGCCAGCAGTTTGTGGAGAAACACTGAAGCTTTCTTT. Its protein product is CASSLWRNTEAFF. V usage is TRBV27 and J usage is TRBJ1-1; D remains unclear. This CDR3 comprises 13 residues. The germline V and J ends were trimmed by 3 bases and 2 bases, with 7 bases remaining between them. Germline values: CDR1 MNHEY, CDR2 SMNVEV (reference sequence).

This chain links TRBV7-2 with TRBJ1-3; D ambiguous. The germline CDR1 and CDR2 sequences are SGHTA and FQGNSA. The CDR3 is 17 amino acids. Trimming left V 2 bases short and J 2 bases short, with 16 bases between. The chain's CDR3 is CASSLSVFGVTGNTIYF. DNA of the CDR3: TGTGCCAGCAGCTTATCAGTATTCGGCGTAACTGGAAACACCATATATTTT.

Only one count was recorded for this clone. CDR3 loop: CASSFRMVRDGDQPQHF. The CDR3 nucleotides read TGTGCCAGCAGCTTTAGGATGGTGAGGGACGGGGATCAGCCCCAGCATTTT. The chain uses TRBV7-8 and TRBJ1-5; D is perhaps TRBD1 (5 bases). Germline V CDR1 and CDR2: SGHVS, FQNEAQ. This CDR3 comprises 17 residues. With 3 bases removed from V and 5 bases from J, the gap between germline ends came to 20 bases. The full variable domain, with the rest looked up from reference TRBV7-8 and TRBJ1-5, is GAGVSQSPRYKVAKRGQDVALRCDPISGHVSLFWYQQALGQGPEFLTYFQNEAQLDKSGLPSDRFFAERPEGSVSTLKIQRTQQEDSAVYLCASSFRMVRDGDQPQHFGDGTRLSIL.

The rearrangement joins TRBV11-2 to TRBJ1-6, with TRBD1 as a possible D gene (5 bases). This CDR3 is built from 15 residues. V lost 6 bases to trimming and J lost 7 bases, with 16 bases between them. The V gene's germline CDR1 is SGHAT and CDR2 FQNNGV. In nucleotides, the CDR3 is TGTGCCAGCAGTTCCGGGGCAGGGCTAAATTCACCCCTCCACTTT. It codes for CASSSGAGLNSPLHF. Looking up the rest from reference TRBV11-2 and TRBJ1-6 gives the full variable domain: EAGVAQSPRYKIIEKRQSVAFWCNPISGHATLYWYQQILGQGPKLLIQFQNNGVVDDSQLPKDRFSAERLKGVDSTLKIQPAKLEDSAVYLCASSSGAGLNSPLHFGNGTRLTVT.

The chain recombines TRBV27 with TRBJ1-2, with D perhaps TRBD1 (6 bases). With 5 bases removed from V and 4 bases from J, the gap between germline ends came to 14 bases. CDR1 and CDR2 (germline): MNHEY, SMNVEV (reference sequence). This CDR3 spans 14 amino acids. DNA of the CDR3: TGTGCCAGCAGTCCCGCGGGGGCCCCCTATGGCTACACCTTC. This encodes CASSPAGAPYGYTF.

The chain is built from TRBV28 and TRBJ1-5; maybe TRBD1 (6 bases). The CDR3 runs 14 residues. Per the germline V gene, CDR1 is MDHEN and CDR2 is SYDVKM. V lost 6 bases, J lost 4 bases, and 13 bases lay in between. CDR3 sequence reads: CASSQGSGNQPQHF. The DNA of the CDR3 is TGTGCCAGCAGCCAGGGGAGTGGAAATCAGCCCCAGCATTTT. The full variable domain, its missing parts supplied by reference TRBV28 and TRBJ1-5, is DVKVTQSSRYLVKRTGEKVFLECVQDMDHENMFWYRQDPGLGLRLIYFSYDVKMKEKGDIPEGYSVSREKKERFSLILESASTNQTSMYLCASSQGSGNQPQHFGDGTRLSIL.

V is TRBV7-3 and J is TRBJ1-2; D perhaps matches TRBD1 (6 bases). This CDR3 contains 15 residues. V shed 5 bases and J shed 7 bases, with 20 bases lying between them. Looked up from germline, CDR1 is SGHTA and CDR2 is FQGTGA. In nucleotides, the CDR3 is TGTGCCAGCAGCGACGAAACCGGACAGTACGGTGGCTACACCTTC. Its translation is CASSDETGQYGGYTF.

CDR3 amino acids: CASSLETGAGELFF. The CDR3 nucleotides are TGCGCCAGCAGCTTGGAGACAGGGGCAGGGGAGCTGTTTTTT. V and J are TRBV5-1 and TRBJ2-2; 8 bases align to TRBD1. This CDR3 has 14 amino acids. Unmatched junction bases numbered 3, after V lost 0 bases and J lost 8 bases. Germline loops: CDR1 SGHRS, CDR2 YFSETQ.

The genes are TRBV11-3 and TRBJ2-2; D is possibly TRBD2 (5 bases). CDR1 and CDR2 from the germline V gene are SGHNT and YENEEA. CDR3 size: 14 residues. Trimming took off 6 bases at V and 6 bases at J, with 14 bases between the two ends. The CDR3: CASRTPGYPGELFF. The CDR3 nucleotides are TGTGCCAGCAGAACCCCGGGGTACCCCGGGGAGCTGTTTTTT.

J is TRBJ2-7 and V is TRBV9; the D gene is possibly TRBD1 (5 bases). V lost 2 bases and J lost 7, with 10 bases in between. In germline, CDR1 is SGDLS, CDR2 YYNGEE. This CDR3 has 12 amino acids. CDR3 in amino acids: CASSVVGEEQYF. CDR3 bases: TGTGCCAGCAGCGTGGTAGGGGAAGAGCAGTACTTC.

A note on this clone: Other DNA variants within this sample encode the same CDR3. The CDR3 nucleotides are TGTGCCAGCAGTTACGGGGGGTACACTGAAGCTTTCTTT. The encoded protein is CASSYGGYTEAFF. The rearrangement joins TRBV6-2 or TRBV6-3 to TRBJ1-1; perhaps TRBD1 as D (5 bases). This CDR3 comprises 13 residues. Germline V gene lookup returns CDR1 MNHEY and CDR2 SVGEGT. The V end lost 2 bases, the J end lost 3 bases, and 7 bases lay between the germline ends.

This clone was seen a single time. CDR3 region: CSVWAKLGEQFF. The CDR3 bases are TGCAGCGTTTGGGCTAAACTCGGGGAGCAGTTCTTC. V usage is TRBV29-1 and J usage is TRBJ2-1; D is undetermined. CDR1 and CDR2 (germline): SQVTM, ANQGSEA. The CDR3 consists of 12 residues. V gave up 5 bases and J gave up 10 bases, with 15 bases separating them.

The rearrangement uses TRBV6-4 and TRBJ2-2; possibly TRBD2 for D (5 bases). Trimming removed 4 bases at V and 7 bases at J, with 25 bases between. The CDR3 length is 18 residues. Germline V lookup: CDR1 MRHNA, CDR2 SNTAGT. CDR3 in DNA: TGTGCCAGCAGTGGAGGGCCGACGGGGAATGAGTGTATCGGGGAGCTGTTTTTT. Its translation is CASSGGPTGNECIGELFF.

CDR3 sequence: CASSWDLLGDTEAFF. The CDR3 nucleotides are TGTGCCAGCAGTTGGGACCTTCTCGGGGACACTGAAGCTTTCTTT. The J gene is TRBJ1-1, the V gene TRBV6-5, with D possibly being TRBD1 (5 bases). Per germline, CDR1 MNHEY and CDR2 SVGAGI. With 4 bases removed from V and 3 bases from J, the gap between germline ends came to 15 bases. CDR3 length equals 15 residues.

This clone appeared once. The chain couples TRBV11-2 to TRBJ1-1; 8 positions agree with TRBD1. In germline, CDR1 is SGHAT, CDR2 FQNNGV. This CDR3 has 15 residues. V was pared by 5 bases and J by 5 bases, with 10 bases of the junction left unmatched. CDR3 region: CASSSLTGGGTEAFF. In DNA form, the CDR3 reads TGTGCCAGCAGCAGCTTAACAGGGGGAGGTACTGAAGCTTTCTTT.

The rearrangement joins TRBV4-1 to TRBJ1-2; D gene ambiguous. Germline V CDR1 and CDR2: MGHRA, YSYEKL. CDR3 length: 11 amino acids. V lost 3 bases and J lost 9, with 8 bases in between. The CDR3 protein is CASSQGGRYTF. The CDR3 DNA follows: TGCGCCAGCAGCCAGGGAGGCCGCTACACCTTC.